This T cell receptor (beta chain) originates from a study of human T cells and chemical hapten exposure (dated by TCRdb to 2020 to 2022). Looking at the study overall: For sensitization, 2% DPC in acetone was applied to a roughly 2 cm by roughly 2 cm area of upper inner arm skin. The patient cohort, mostly female, included alopecia areata with under or over 50% scalp involvement, alopecia totalis and alopecia universalis. Patch testing was performed on the upper back with Finn chambers containing 0.01% DPC, and the patch tests were scored after 6 days according to International Contact Dermatitis Research Group standards. Throughout the study period of roughly 24 weeks, patients also received therapeutic DPC doses to the scalp every week. For TCR sequencing, blood came from over 25 alopecia patients at anywhere from one to four time points (pre-sensitization, 2, 6 and 24 weeks). In alopecia patients, the study followed how the peripheral blood TCR repertoire changed in vivo over primary and secondary sensitization to diphenylcyclopropenone (DPC), a hapten. Blood samples were taken from patients before sensitization (week 0) and at 2, 6 and about 24 weeks after DPC sensitization. Libraries were pooled for sequencing, and per-sample TCR yields varied mainly because of small differences in library volumes within the pool. The study at large found these results: Repeated subsampling changed both the strength of the expansion versus patch-test correlation and the threshold at which the correlation became significant. The number of PT1 expanded TCRs positively correlated with patch test score, significant at thresholds 8, 16 and 32 but not 4. Expanded TCRs formed significantly more large CDR3 similarity clusters than pre-sensitization or healthy control sets, consistent with antigen-driven responses. No change with DPC sensitization was found in the number of TCRs above 1 in 1000 frequency, and no evidence of global repertoire structure alterations was found. Alopecia, a presumed autoimmune disease, was present in all patients, so the immune response of the patients might differ from that of healthy individuals.

The library was made by RACE. Sequencer: NextSeq 500. During library preparation, unique molecular identifiers were attached to individual cDNA molecules so that TCRs could be counted quantitatively and reproducibly. From each blood RNA sample, both TCR alpha and TCR beta chains were sequenced. On the study's bioinformatics: Samples had a median of around 92,000 TCRs, with a range from about 23,224 to 700,000. V, J and CDR3 annotation of the TCR reads was performed with the Decombinator software suite. To make PS versus PT1 abundance plots, every sample was subsampled to the same number of TCRs (28,000). Expanded TCRs were defined as absent before sensitization and observed at least eight times at the 2-week time point. TCRdb reanalyzed the raw reads on its own, using fastp at Q25 for trimming and MiXCR for clone calling, and kept in-frame beta chains. Each CDR3 protein gets just one entry, which takes the most common genes and DNA from the rows behind it. These V and J calls originate from TCRdb's pipeline instead of the authors' own analysis. The sample contains 250,000 to 300,000 distinct CDR3 sequences, just under 8% of them found a single time. The ten largest clonotypes hold roughly 1.2% of the sample.

This clonotype appeared a few times. Its antigen is currently not known. Base qualities are not recorded, but no much larger clone differs from it by a single base. The time point label, as the study defines it: pre-sensitization, week 0. What this sample's treatment or condition label stands for: therapeutic diphenylcyclopropenone sensitization with weekly scalp DPC. At every patch-test visit, the blood draw took place before the patch test was put on. Patients were considered eligible if aged 18 to 70, diagnosed with alopecia and deemed suitable for DPC therapy, and patients were excluded if pregnant. Total RNA was extracted from unfractionated whole blood that had been collected in Tempus Blood RNA tubes. This TCR was recovered from a man aged 18-30 years with alopecia areata. Some clones in this sample may be carry-over from other donors' samples. Sequences were derived from whole blood, sampled in connection with sensitization to the hapten diphenylcyclopropenone (DPC).

The nucleotides read TGTGCCAGCAGGGGGGCAGGGAATTTTTACGAGCAGTACTTC. The encoded protein is CASRGAGNFYEQYF. The rearrangement combines TRBV12-3 or TRBV12-4 with TRBJ2-7; matching of 6 bases hints at TRBD1 as the D gene. The CDR3 starts with the cysteine, ends with the phenylalanine, and has 14 residues. Of the read, only the CDR3 DNA is kept; its 42 bases are in frame from base 1. The germline ends are 16 bases apart after V is trimmed by 6 bases and J by 4 bases.